The 3 T cell receptor beta chains below come from one sample, sequenced in a study of T cell repertoires in cytomegalovirus infection. Each CDR3 protein is one row after TCRdb ran MiXCR on the reads. This sample has under 300,000 distinct CDR3 sequences; approximately 17% occur once, and the top ten carry less than 60%. What was sequenced was CD8+ T cells from PBMCs. The receptors were gathered from a human donor in good health (CMV status not recorded). Some clones in this sample may be carry-over from other donors' samples.

This clonotype was detected a few times. The chain is built from TRBV15 and TRBJ2-2; D gene uncertain. This CDR3 region has 16 residues. Germline CDR1 LNHNV, CDR2 YYDKDF (reference sequence). The V end was cut by 0 bases, the J end by 4 bases, with 12 bases between. The CDR3 here is CATSRDGRLGTGELFF. The DNA of the CDR3 is TGTGCCACCAGCAGAGATGGTCGTTTGGGCACCGGGGAGCTGTTTTTT.

This clonotype was observed at least ten times. The genes are TRBV7-6 and TRBJ2-2, with TRBD1 matching 11 bases. This CDR3 has 15 residues. Germline assignment: CDR1 SGHVS and CDR2 FNYEAQ. The V and J ends lost 7 bases and 5 bases, in that order; junction bases with no gene match: 6. For the CDR3, the DNA is TGTGCCAGCACCGGACAGGGGGCAAGGACCGGGGAGCTGTTTTTT. Amino acid sequence: CASTGQGARTGELFF.

This clonotype was picked up many times. One junction end does not reproduce the germline sequence, and a read error may be involved. The chain combines TRBV7-6 with TRBJ1-1; D perhaps matches TRBD1 (5 bases). Germline assignment: CDR1 SGHVS and CDR2 FNYEAQ. The CDR3 loop spans 16 amino acids. CDR3 residues: CASSLEPGGRNAEAFF. CDR3 bases: TGTGCCAGCAGCTTAGAACCGGGGGGAAGGAACGCTGAAGCTTTCTTT.